These T cell receptor beta chains were read from a single sample in a study of blood T cell repertoires in COVID-19. The assay was immunoSEQ multiplex PCR, and TCRdb's table has in-frame clones only and misses some. The repertoire has a few hundred thousand clones, approximately 90% of them found once; the top ten carry more than 0.75%. Sequencing input: peripheral blood. These receptors were taken from a man younger than 40 with acute or convalescent COVID-19. Each CDR3 is given with its conserved first and last residue. Fields, in order: J gene, clone size, V gene, D gene, CDR3 protein, CDR3 DNA. D genes are given only for firm matches. For some rows the clone size is stated as once, few or many, or as a class when expanded; others skip it.

j_gene: TRBJ1-4
abundance: NA
v_gene: TRBV9
d_gene: TRBD1
CDR3aa: CASSATGTGVEKLFF
CDR3nt: TGTGCCAGCAGCGCCACCGGGACAGGTGTTGAAAAACTGTTTTTT

j_gene: TRBJ2-3
abundance: NA
v_gene: TRBV6-5
d_gene: TRBD2
CDR3aa: CASSLGLARDTQYF
CDR3nt: TGTGCCAGCAGTCTCGGACTAGCAAGAGATACGCAGTATTTT

j_gene: TRBJ1-2
abundance: NA
v_gene: TRBV28
d_gene: NA
CDR3aa: CASSSQGYGYTF
CDR3nt: TGTGCCAGCAGTTCGCAGGGGTATGGCTACACCTTC

j_gene: TRBJ1-2
abundance: NA
v_gene: TRBV5-1
d_gene: TRBD1
CDR3aa: CASRTGGTGVYGYTF
CDR3nt: TGCGCCAGCAGGACCGGGGGGACAGGGGTCTATGGCTACACCTTC

j_gene: TRBJ2-1
abundance: few
v_gene: TRBV5-5
d_gene: NA
CDR3aa: CASSLVTGIEQFF
CDR3nt: TGTGCCAGCAGCTTGGTTACGGGGATTGAGCAGTTCTTC

j_gene: TRBJ2-1
abundance: NA
v_gene: TRBV11-2
d_gene: TRBD1
CDR3aa: CASSSLRDRGNEQFF
CDR3nt: TGTGCCAGCAGCTCCCTCCGGGACAGAGGCAATGAGCAGTTCTTC

j_gene: TRBJ2-7
abundance: NA
v_gene: TRBV27
d_gene: TRBD1
CDR3aa: CASRDSGTGSLEQYF
CDR3nt: TGTGCCAGCAGAGACTCCGGGACAGGGTCTCTCGAGCAGTACTTC

j_gene: TRBJ2-7
abundance: NA
v_gene: TRBV10-1
d_gene: TRBD1
CDR3aa: CATNVVGQGSYEQYF
CDR3nt: TGCGCCACCAACGTGGTTGGACAGGGCTCTTACGAGCAGTACTTC

j_gene: TRBJ1-3
abundance: NA
v_gene: TRBV5-6
d_gene: TRBD1
CDR3aa: CASSPGTGFGNTIYF
CDR3nt: TGTGCCAGCAGCCCCGGGACAGGGTTTGGAAACACCATATATTTT

j_gene: TRBJ1-1
abundance: NA
v_gene: TRBV5-1
d_gene: NA
CDR3aa: CASSLGRGNTEAFF
CDR3nt: TGCGCCAGCAGCTTGGGCAGGGGGAACACTGAAGCTTTCTTT

j_gene: TRBJ1-2
abundance: NA
v_gene: TRBV28
d_gene: TRBD1
CDR3aa: CASLTGAAYGYTF
CDR3nt: TGTGCCAGCCTGACAGGGGCCGCCTATGGCTACACCTTC

j_gene: TRBJ2-6
abundance: NA
v_gene: TRBV29-1
d_gene: TRBD1
CDR3aa: CSVGDSSGANVLTF
CDR3nt: TGCAGCGTTGGGGACAGCTCTGGGGCCAACGTCCTGACTTTC

j_gene: TRBJ2-2
abundance: NA
v_gene: TRBV18
d_gene: TRBD1
CDR3aa: CASSPRQGYITGELFF
CDR3nt: TGTGCCAGCTCACCTAGACAGGGATATATAACCGGGGAGCTGTTTTTT

j_gene: TRBJ2-5
abundance: NA
v_gene: TRBV19
d_gene: TRBD1
CDR3aa: CASSGTGEVTQYF
CDR3nt: TGTGCCAGTAGCGGGACAGGGGAGGTGACCCAGTACTTC

j_gene: TRBJ1-1
abundance: NA
v_gene: TRBV3-1/TRBV3-2
d_gene: NA
CDR3aa: CASSPSDRLYTEAFF
CDR3nt: TGTGCCAGCAGCCCTTCGGACAGACTATACACTGAAGCTTTCTTT

j_gene: TRBJ1-5
abundance: once
v_gene: TRBV7-7
d_gene: TRBD1
CDR3aa: CASSLEPGTGGGNQPQHF
CDR3nt: TGTGCTAGCAGCTTAGAGCCCGGGACAGGGGGAGGTAATCAGCCCCAGCATTTT

j_gene: TRBJ2-7
abundance: NA
v_gene: TRBV27
d_gene: TRBD2
CDR3aa: CASNIVGGGASEQYF
CDR3nt: TGTGCCAGCAACATAGTGGGCGGGGGGGCCAGCGAGCAGTACTTC

j_gene: TRBJ1-5
abundance: NA
v_gene: TRBV6-5
d_gene: NA
CDR3aa: CASRYKAGSNQPQHF
CDR3nt: TGTGCCAGCAGGTACAAAGCCGGGAGCAATCAGCCCCAGCATTTT

j_gene: TRBJ2-2
abundance: NA
v_gene: TRBV19
d_gene: NA
CDR3aa: CASTEQGNTGELFF
CDR3nt: TGTGCCAGTACCGAACAGGGAAACACCGGGGAGCTGTTTTTT

j_gene: TRBJ2-2
abundance: NA
v_gene: TRBV7-3
d_gene: NA
CDR3aa: CASSLNFPGELFF
CDR3nt: TGTGCCAGCAGCTTAAACTTCCCCGGGGAGCTGTTTTTT

j_gene: TRBJ1-5
abundance: NA
v_gene: TRBV5-5
d_gene: TRBD1
CDR3aa: CASSFATGRFYSNQPQHF
CDR3nt: TGTGCCAGCAGCTTCGCGACAGGGAGATTCTATAGCAATCAGCCCCAGCATTTT

j_gene: TRBJ2-2
abundance: NA
v_gene: TRBV3-1/TRBV3-2
d_gene: TRBD2
CDR3aa: CASSQDFTSGGPWGNTGELFF
CDR3nt: TGTGCCAGCAGCCAAGATTTCACTAGCGGGGGGCCATGGGGTAACACCGGGGAGCTGTTTTTT

j_gene: TRBJ1-6
abundance: NA
v_gene: TRBV6-1
d_gene: TRBD1
CDR3aa: CASSEGGGANSPLHF
CDR3nt: TGTGCCAGCAGTGAAGGAGGGGGCGCCAATTCACCCCTCCACTTT

j_gene: TRBJ1-3
abundance: NA
v_gene: TRBV28
d_gene: NA
CDR3aa: CASSSLGGSGNTIYF
CDR3nt: TGTGCCAGCAGTTCCCTCGGAGGCTCTGGAAACACCATATATTTT

j_gene: TRBJ1-1
abundance: NA
v_gene: TRBV19
d_gene: NA
CDR3aa: CASSIGGISGTEAFF
CDR3nt: TGTGCCAGTAGTATCGGAGGGATTTCAGGCACTGAAGCTTTCTTT

j_gene: TRBJ1-3
abundance: NA
v_gene: TRBV3-1/TRBV3-2
d_gene: NA
CDR3aa: CASNQYSGNTIYF
CDR3nt: TGTGCCAGCAACCAGTACTCTGGAAACACCATATATTTT

j_gene: TRBJ1-6
abundance: NA
v_gene: TRBV4-2
d_gene: NA
CDR3aa: CASSQPGSYNSPLHF
CDR3nt: TGTGCCAGCAGCCAACCGGGGTCCTATAATTCACCCCTCCACTTT

j_gene: TRBJ1-4
abundance: NA
v_gene: TRBV5-1
d_gene: NA
CDR3aa: CASSLAAGSEKLFF
CDR3nt: TGCGCCAGCAGCTTGGCCGCGGGTAGTGAAAAACTGTTTTTT

j_gene: TRBJ2-1
abundance: NA
v_gene: TRBV15
d_gene: NA
CDR3aa: CATSTYPGAPRGNEQFF
CDR3nt: TGTGCCACCAGCACATACCCGGGAGCACCCCGGGGCAATGAGCAGTTCTTC

j_gene: TRBJ2-1
abundance: once
v_gene: TRBV19
d_gene: NA
CDR3aa: CASSIFEQGPYNEQFF
CDR3nt: TGTGCCAGTAGTATATTTGAGCAGGGTCCGTACAATGAGCAGTTCTTC

j_gene: TRBJ2-7
abundance: NA
v_gene: TRBV9
d_gene: NA
CDR3aa: CASSVGYGEFYEQYF
CDR3nt: TGTGCCAGCAGCGTAGGTTACGGGGAGTTCTACGAGCAGTACTTC

j_gene: TRBJ2-1
abundance: NA
v_gene: TRBV5-1
d_gene: TRBD2
CDR3aa: CASSEGAGGQLRKFF
CDR3nt: TGCGCCAGCAGCGAAGGAGCGGGGGGACAATTGAGGAAGTTCTTC

j_gene: TRBJ1-3
abundance: NA
v_gene: TRBV3-1/TRBV3-2
d_gene: TRBD1
CDR3aa: CASSRGDRGRSSGNTIYF
CDR3nt: TGTGCCAGCAGCCGCGGGGACAGGGGCAGAAGCTCTGGAAACACCATATATTTT

j_gene: TRBJ1-2
abundance: NA
v_gene: TRBV11-2
d_gene: NA
CDR3aa: CASRRYRDGYTF
CDR3nt: TGTGCCAGCAGGCGGTACAGGGATGGCTACACCTTC

j_gene: TRBJ2-2
abundance: NA
v_gene: TRBV6-5
d_gene: NA
CDR3aa: CASSYTSRNTGELFF
CDR3nt: TGTGCCAGCAGTTACACGAGTAGGAACACCGGGGAGCTGTTTTTT

j_gene: TRBJ2-5
abundance: NA
v_gene: TRBV7-2
d_gene: NA
CDR3aa: CASSPSRETQYF
CDR3nt: TGTGCCAGCAGCCCATCCCGGGAGACCCAGTACTTC

j_gene: TRBJ1-5
abundance: NA
v_gene: TRBV7-8
d_gene: NA
CDR3aa: CASSSWAIRGWGNQPQHF
CDR3nt: TGTGCCAGCAGCTCCTGGGCCATACGGGGATGGGGCAATCAGCCCCAGCATTTT

j_gene: TRBJ1-5
abundance: NA
v_gene: TRBV15
d_gene: NA
CDR3aa: CATAGVTVNQPQHF
CDR3nt: TGTGCCACCGCCGGGGTCACGGTCAATCAGCCCCAGCATTTT

j_gene: TRBJ2-3
abundance: NA
v_gene: TRBV3-1/TRBV3-2
d_gene: NA
CDR3aa: CASSLNSGGPQYF
CDR3nt: TGTGCCAGCAGCCTAAACTCCGGGGGACCCCAGTATTTT

j_gene: TRBJ1-3
abundance: NA
v_gene: TRBV9
d_gene: NA
CDR3aa: CASSVDWGDLYSGNTIYF
CDR3nt: TGTGCCAGCAGCGTAGATTGGGGGGATTTATACTCTGGAAACACCATATATTTT

j_gene: TRBJ2-7
abundance: NA
v_gene: TRBV9
d_gene: NA
CDR3aa: CASSGGNTYEQYF
CDR3nt: TGTGCCAGCAGCGGGGGCAACACCTACGAGCAGTACTTC

j_gene: TRBJ1-2
abundance: few
v_gene: TRBV6-5
d_gene: NA
CDR3aa: CASSSDRRLGYGYTF
CDR3nt: TGTGCCAGCAGTAGCGACAGGCGTCTGGGCTATGGCTACACCTTC

j_gene: TRBJ1-5
abundance: NA
v_gene: TRBV6-6
d_gene: TRBD1
CDR3aa: CASIPGQGVRQPQHF
CDR3nt: TGTGCCAGCATTCCGGGACAGGGAGTTCGTCAGCCCCAGCATTTT

j_gene: TRBJ1-6
abundance: NA
v_gene: TRBV18
d_gene: NA
CDR3aa: CASSEALDSPLHF
CDR3nt: TGTGCCAGCTCAGAGGCCCTCGATTCACCCCTCCACTTT

j_gene: TRBJ2-7
abundance: NA
v_gene: TRBV29-1
d_gene: TRBD1
CDR3aa: CSVEQGASYEQYF
CDR3nt: TGCAGCGTTGAGCAGGGGGCTTCCTACGAGCAGTACTTC

j_gene: TRBJ1-3
abundance: NA
v_gene: TRBV2
d_gene: NA
CDR3aa: CASKGDSGNTIYF
CDR3nt: TGTGCCAGCAAGGGGGACTCTGGAAACACCATATATTTT

j_gene: TRBJ2-2
abundance: NA
v_gene: TRBV3-1/TRBV3-2
d_gene: TRBD1
CDR3aa: CATSPGTGNTGELFF
CDR3nt: TGTGCCACCAGTCCCGGGACAGGGAACACCGGGGAGCTGTTTTTT

j_gene: TRBJ2-1
abundance: NA
v_gene: TRBV11-2
d_gene: TRBD2
CDR3aa: CASSPRLGTSGYNEQFF
CDR3nt: TGTGCCAGCAGCCCAAGGTTAGGGACTAGCGGTTACAATGAGCAGTTCTTC

j_gene: TRBJ1-4
abundance: NA
v_gene: TRBV2
d_gene: NA
CDR3aa: CATSTETDEKLFF
CDR3nt: TGTGCCACCTCGACAGAAACGGATGAAAAACTGTTTTTT

j_gene: TRBJ2-5
abundance: NA
v_gene: TRBV6-5
d_gene: NA
CDR3aa: CASTLTRGATQYF
CDR3nt: TGTGCCAGCACACTTACTCGGGGGGCTACCCAGTACTTC

j_gene: TRBJ1-4
abundance: NA
v_gene: TRBV6-5
d_gene: TRBD1
CDR3aa: CASSFIRQGGEKLFF
CDR3nt: TGTGCCAGCAGTTTTATCCGGCAGGGGGGTGAAAAACTGTTTTTT

j_gene: TRBJ2-3
abundance: NA
v_gene: TRBV2
d_gene: NA
CDR3aa: CASRRRDLRTDTQYF
CDR3nt: TGTGCCAGCAGACGCCGGGACTTACGCACAGATACGCAGTATTTT

j_gene: TRBJ2-3
abundance: NA
v_gene: TRBV6-5
d_gene: TRBD1
CDR3aa: CASSYARTGGTDTQYF
CDR3nt: TGTGCCAGCAGTTACGCCAGGACAGGGGGGACAGATACGCAGTATTTT

j_gene: TRBJ1-1
abundance: NA
v_gene: TRBV5-6
d_gene: TRBD1
CDR3aa: CASSRGQRNTEAFF
CDR3nt: TGTGCCAGCAGCAGGGGACAGCGGAACACTGAAGCTTTCTTT